This T cell receptor (beta chain) was observed in a study of radiotherapy plus CTLA-4 blockade in lung cancer. Study-level background: An objective response was seen in 18% of patients, and disease control in 25% to 40%.

Profiled with immunoSEQ multiplex PCR; TCRdb holds only in-frame clones, not every one. The sample has about 81,000 clones, less than 80% seen once. Unmatched junction bases numbered 9, after V lost 6 bases and J lost 2 bases. The CDR3 has 15 residues. The germline gives CDR1 KGHSH, CDR2 LQKENI. The TCR comes from a human donor with non-small cell lung cancer that progressed on radiotherapy plus ipilimumab. The chain recombines TRBV18 with TRBJ2-7; 8 bases are a match to TRBD1. Sequenced here: peripheral blood, sampled from a patient treated with radiotherapy plus ipilimumab. CDR3 in DNA: TGTGCCAGCTCGCCAGTCCGGGACAGGCCCTACGAGCAGTACTTC. This gives the protein CASSPVRDRPYEQYF.